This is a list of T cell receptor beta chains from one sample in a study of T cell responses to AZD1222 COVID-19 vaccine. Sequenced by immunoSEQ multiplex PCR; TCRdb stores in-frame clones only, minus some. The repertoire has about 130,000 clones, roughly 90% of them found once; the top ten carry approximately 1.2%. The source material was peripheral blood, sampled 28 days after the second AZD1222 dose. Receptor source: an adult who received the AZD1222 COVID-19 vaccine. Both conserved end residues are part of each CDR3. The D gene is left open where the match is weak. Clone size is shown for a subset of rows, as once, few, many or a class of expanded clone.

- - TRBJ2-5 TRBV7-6 TGTGCCAGACCAGGTAGGGAGGAGACCCAGTACTTC CARPGREETQYF
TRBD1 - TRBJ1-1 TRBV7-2 TGTGCCAGCAGCTGGAAGACAGGGAGGGAAACTGAAGCTTTCTTT CASSWKTGRETEAFF
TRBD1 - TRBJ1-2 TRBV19 TGTGCCAGTAGTATCCCCGGGACAGGGAGCGGCTACACCTTC CASSIPGTGSGYTF
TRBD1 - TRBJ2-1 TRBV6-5 TGTGCCAGCAGTTACTTGGACAGGGGGCGGTACAATGAGCAGTTCTTC CASSYLDRGRYNEQFF
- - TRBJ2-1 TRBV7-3 TGTGCCAGCAGTAACAAGAGAGGGGGTCGGGGACGGAGAAATGAGCAGTTCTTC CASSNKRGGRGRRNEQFF
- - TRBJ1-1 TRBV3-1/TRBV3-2 TGTGCCAGCAGCCAAGATCCCCAGGGGAGGAAGACTGAAGCTTTCTTT CASSQDPQGRKTEAFF
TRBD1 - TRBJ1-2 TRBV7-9 TGTGCCAGCAGTCGTACAGGGGCGGACTATGGCTACACCTTC CASSRTGADYGYTF
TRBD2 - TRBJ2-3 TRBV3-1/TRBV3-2 TGTGCCAGCAGCTTTAGCGGGGGGGTAGATACGCAGTATTTT CASSFSGGVDTQYF
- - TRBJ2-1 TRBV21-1 TGTGCCAGCAGCGGCCCGACAGGGTTATCCTACAATGAGCAGTTCTTC CASSGPTGLSYNEQFF
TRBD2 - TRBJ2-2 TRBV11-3 TGTGCCAGCAGAGCGGGAGAGGGGCCCACCGGGGAGCTGTTTTTT CASRAGEGPTGELFF
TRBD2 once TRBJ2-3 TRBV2 TGTGCCAGCAGTGGACTAGCGGGGCCGACAGATACGCAGTATTTT CASSGLAGPTDTQYF
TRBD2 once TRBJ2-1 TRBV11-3 TGTGCCATCATGACTAGCGGGGGGGCAAATGAGCAGTTCTTC CAIMTSGGANEQFF
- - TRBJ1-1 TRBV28 TGTGCCAGCAGTTTACTAGTGAACACTGAAGCTTTCTTT CASSLLVNTEAFF
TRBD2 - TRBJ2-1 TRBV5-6 TGTGCCAGCAACAGATTAGCGGGAGCCGGATTCAATGAGCAGTTCTTC CASNRLAGAGFNEQFF
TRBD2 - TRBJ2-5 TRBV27 TGTGCCAGCAGTTATTCTAGCGGGAGGACCGGGCAAGAGACCCAGTACTTC CASSYSSGRTGQETQYF
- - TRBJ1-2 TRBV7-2 TGTGCCAGCAGCTTAGATAACAGAAGATACTATGGCTACACCTTC CASSLDNRRYYGYTF
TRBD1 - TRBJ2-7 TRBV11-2 TGTGCCAGCAGGCCGACAGGGGGCAACTACGAGCAGTACTTC CASRPTGGNYEQYF
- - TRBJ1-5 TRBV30 TGTGCCTGGAGTGTACTACGCAATCAGCCCCAGCATTTT CAWSVLRNQPQHF
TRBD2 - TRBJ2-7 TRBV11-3 TGTGCCAGCAGCCCCGGGACTAGCCCTTACGAGCAGTACTTC CASSPGTSPYEQYF
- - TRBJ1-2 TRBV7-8 TGTGCCAGCAGCTCGCTGACGTGGGATGGCTACACCTTC CASSSLTWDGYTF
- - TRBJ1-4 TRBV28 TGTGCCAGCAGTCCACGAAGGTTTAATGAAAAACTGTTTTTT CASSPRRFNEKLFF
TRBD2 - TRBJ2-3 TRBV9 TGTGCCAGCAGCGCTCTAGCGGGTAACACAGATACGCAGTATTTT CASSALAGNTDTQYF
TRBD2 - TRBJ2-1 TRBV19 TGTGCCATTGGGCGGGGGTACTCCTACAATGAGCAGTTCTTC CAIGRGYSYNEQFF
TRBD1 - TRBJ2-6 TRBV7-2 TGTGCCAGCAGCGGGTTAGGGGGCATTGGGGCCAACGTCCTGACTTTC CASSGLGGIGANVLTF
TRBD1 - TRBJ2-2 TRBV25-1 TGTGCCAGCAGTCTCATGACAGGGGGCGGCGGGGAGCTGTTTTTT CASSLMTGGGGELFF
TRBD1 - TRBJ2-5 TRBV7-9 TGTGCCAGCAGCTCAACAGGGGGTACCCAAGAGACCCAGTACTTC CASSSTGGTQETQYF
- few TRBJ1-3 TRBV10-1 TGCGCCAGCAGTGAGAAGGGTGGATGTAGAAACACCATATATTTT CASSEKGGCRNTIYF
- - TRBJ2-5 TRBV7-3 TGTGCCAGCAGCCCCACAACAGGGTCAAGGACCCAGTACTTC CASSPTTGSRTQYF
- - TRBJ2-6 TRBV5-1 TGCGCCAGCAGCTTGGTTGGGTCTGGGGCCAACGTCCTGACTTTC CASSLVGSGANVLTF
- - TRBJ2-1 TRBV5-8 TGTGCCAGCAGCTTGGAAAGGGGCACATCCTCCTACAATGAGCAGTTCTTC CASSLERGTSSYNEQFF
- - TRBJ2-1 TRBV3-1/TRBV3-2 TGTGCCAGCAGCCAAGGCCAGTACAATGAGCAGTTCTTC CASSQGQYNEQFF
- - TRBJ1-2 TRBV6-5 TGTGCCAGCAGTTACCCATATACAGGTAACTATGGCTACACCTTC CASSYPYTGNYGYTF
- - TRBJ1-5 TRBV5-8 TGTGCCAGCAGTTGGGACAAGAGGCAGCCCCAGCATTTT CASSWDKRQPQHF
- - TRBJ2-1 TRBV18 TGTGCCAGCTCACCACTGCGCTCCGGACAGAAATATGAGCAGTTCTTC CASSPLRSGQKYEQFF
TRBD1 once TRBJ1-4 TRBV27 TGTGCCAGCAGTCTCCAGGGGGCTAATGAAAAACTGTTTTTT CASSLQGANEKLFF
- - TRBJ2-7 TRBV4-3 TGCGCCAGCAGCCAGACAGTAGACTACGAGCAGTACTTC CASSQTVDYEQYF
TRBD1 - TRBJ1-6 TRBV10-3 TGTGCCATCAGTGACGGGACAGGGTATAATTCACCCCTCCACTTT CAISDGTGYNSPLHF
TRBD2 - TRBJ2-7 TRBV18 TGTGCCAGCTCACCACCGGCTAGCGGGGGGGTCTACGAGCAGTACTTC CASSPPASGGVYEQYF
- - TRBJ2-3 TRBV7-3 TGTGCCAGCAGCTTAGGGCTCACGGAAGATACGCAGTATTTT CASSLGLTEDTQYF
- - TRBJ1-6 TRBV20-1 TGCAGTGCTAGTGCGGACCGGGGTTATTCACCCCTCCACTTT CSASADRGYSPLHF
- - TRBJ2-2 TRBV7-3 TGTGCCAGCAGCCTACAACCGGACAGAATGGGCGGGGAGCTGTTTTTT CASSLQPDRMGGELFF
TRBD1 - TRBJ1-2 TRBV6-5 TGTGCCAGCAATCTACAGGGGTATGGCTACACCTTC CASNLQGYGYTF
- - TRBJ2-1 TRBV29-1 TGCAGCGTTGATGGTCCGGCTAAGGAGGGTAGTCATGAGCAGTTCTTC CSVDGPAKEGSHEQFF
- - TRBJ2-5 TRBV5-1 TGCGCCAGCAGCCCAGGGGCCGGGTACCAAGAGACCCAGTACTTC CASSPGAGYQETQYF
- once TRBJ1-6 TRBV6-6 TGTGCCAGCAGTTACTCTGTGAGGGATTCACCCCTCCACTTT CASSYSVRDSPLHF
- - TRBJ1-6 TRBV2 TGTGCCAGCAGTGAATGGTCAGGGGAGGGGAAGCTCCACTTT CASSEWSGEGKLHF
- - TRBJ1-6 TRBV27 TGTGCCAGCAGCCGTGAAAGCTATAATTCACCCCTCCACTTT CASSRESYNSPLHF
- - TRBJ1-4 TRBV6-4 TGTGCCAGCAGTGACTTACGTCAGGGGTTCGCAACTAATGAAAAACTGTTTTTT CASSDLRQGFATNEKLFF
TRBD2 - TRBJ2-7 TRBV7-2 TGTGCCAGCAGCTTAGCTCTCGCTAGCGGGAGGAATGAGCAGTACTTC CASSLALASGRNEQYF
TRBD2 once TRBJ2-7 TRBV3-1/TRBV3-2 TGTGCCAGCAGCATCGGACTAGCGGGGTCCTACGAGCAGTACTTC CASSIGLAGSYEQYF
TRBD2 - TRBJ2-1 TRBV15 TGTGCCACCAGCAGAGGGACTAGCGGGTCCCCTCCCTACAATGAGCAGTTCTTC CATSRGTSGSPPYNEQFF
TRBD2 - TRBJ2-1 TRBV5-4 TGTGCCAGCAGCTTGGGGGGGACTAGGGTGAATGAGCAGTTCTTC CASSLGGTRVNEQFF